This T cell receptor (beta chain) stems from a study of cytomegalovirus exposure and HLA in healthy donors listed by TCRdb under 2017. About the investigation overall: According to an earlier analysis of a few hundred of the donors, about 179 million T cells yielded roughly 110 million unique TCR beta sequences and about 300 Gb of sequence data. An early release that covered about 640 HLA-typed donors contained approximately 300 gigabases of sequencing data and around 85 million unique TCR sequences. Among the roughly 400 genotyped donors, 75% to 90% belonged to the genetic ancestry cluster associated with self-reported Caucasian donors. The study aimed to test whether cataloging public T cell receptors could reveal signatures of past pathogen exposure. The study profiled the T cell repertoires of under 850 subjects by immunosequencing and related them to cytomegalovirus serostatus. In addition to the first cohort of 666 subjects, a separate validation cohort of about 120 different subjects was used. To predict cytomegalovirus infection status, the study brought together high-throughput TCR immunosequencing, statistical association of individual TCRs with disease status, and machine learning. In a later analysis, previously published TCR beta repertoires from more than 500 donors were re-analyzed and high-resolution HLA genotyping was added so that TCR occurrence patterns could be studied. The later analysis used no new phenotypic data to find candidate immune exposures, relying instead on TCR beta sequences and their occurrence across donors. An earlier analysis of around 540 of the donors applied high-throughput TCR beta sequencing to assess whether each TCR beta V gene segment acted as functional or pseudogenic. Donor age, sex, ethnicity and CMV serostatus were compiled alongside the repertoire data. A later genetic analysis took genome-wide SNP genotypes for about three fifths of the roughly 670 donors and used that subset as a discovery cohort. Every repertoire in the discovery cohort had been generated on one and the same sequencing platform. Both class I and class II loci were covered by HLA typing, at four-digit resolution. Typing coverage differed by locus: A, B, C, DRB1 and DQB1 were typed in roughly 629-630 donors, DQA1 in approximately 520, DPA1 in 600 to 610, and DPB1 in around 440. A handful of DR-DQ haplotypes were treated as single units for association and clustering because of strong linkage in the cohort. Among a few hundred genotyped donors of the cohort, an average of 235,054 unique TCR beta nucleotide sequences were sequenced per donor, roughly 18% of them non-productive. What the work shows at the level of the full study, not this receptor alone: Correlated functional status among segregating V segments might be attributable to linkage disequilibrium, but an unknown experimental factor could not be ruled out. When HLA alleles, especially DR and DQ, strongly co-occurred, attributing TCR associations to individual alleles was difficult. In the study, about 150 TCR beta chains were listed as associated with cytomegalovirus. A later genetic analysis associated a missense DCLRE1C variant with V-gene and J-gene trimming of TCR beta chains, and an independent cohort replicated the association. A further reported finding was that TCR beta sequences accurately predicted the HLA-A and HLA-B alleles for most subjects in the first cohort. According to the authors, the approach could potentially be generalized to other disease states and immunological phenotypes. The sequencing pipeline was judged likely to have produced a cluster of highly shared sequence variants as a technical artifact. The 87-base-pair reads could not distinguish some IMGT-functional V segments, including TRBV6-2 and TRBV6-3, so those segments were excluded. Most TCR sequences were observed very rarely across donors, whereas some public TCRs were present in many individuals. In a later analysis, the rate of TCR association differed among HLA loci, with DRB1 alleles having the most associated TCRs and HLA-C alleles having the fewest. A later analysis associated roughly 17,000 TCR beta sequences with specific HLA alleles at a false discovery rate of 0.05. Approximately 18 rarely observed V segments, including chromosome 9 orphons, were excluded from the earlier analysis of several hundred of the donors because counts were too low. According to a later analysis, parvovirus B19, influenza, CMV and Epstein-Barr virus appeared linked to several top co-occurrence clusters. HLA typing was unavailable for some donors at each locus, so association tests used only the typed subset. In an earlier analysis of some 540 of the donors, most TCR beta V segments appeared in productive rearrangements about 87% or about 30% of the time, broadly matching IMGT annotations. This cohort had only TCR beta chains sequenced, and the lack of alpha or paired-chain data limited which features could be detected. A few of the identified cytomegalovirus-associated TCR beta chains were confirmed in vitro to be specific for cytomegalovirus antigens. The only immune exposure information available for the cohort was CMV serostatus. A later genetic analysis reported fewer N-insertions in productive TCRs among donors in an Asian-associated ancestry cluster than the approximately 670-donor mean. In a later analysis, most CMV-associated TCR beta chains were found to appear HLA-restricted, with HLA associations seemingly driven largely by CMV exposure. Presence/absence analyses assumed roughly uniform sequencing depth across donors, an assumption that may not hold. In a later analysis, HLA-associated TCR beta chains were found to be more clonally expanded and to have lower generation probabilities than equally common non-associated chains. The classifier was reported to diagnose cytomegalovirus status with high specificity and sensitivity in both the original and validation cohorts.

V trim: 6 bases; J trim: 7 bases; unmatched bases: 6. Reading from cysteine to phenylalanine, the CDR3 counts 13 amino acids. Only the CDR3 portion is preserved as DNA: 39 bases, with reading frame beginning at the first base. The germline V gene (reference sequence) provides CDR1 MNHNY and CDR2 SVGAGI. Receptors were amplified or captured by the immunoSEQ multiplex PCR assay. A mixture of 60 forward primers for TCR Vbeta segments and 13 reverse primers for TCR Jbeta segments was used in the multiplex PCR. Amplification of the CDR3 region of rearranged TCR beta genes was performed with a multiplex PCR assay on genomic DNA. Amplified TCR beta libraries were sequenced as 87-base-pair reads on the Illumina HiSeq System. As for the original processing: Across the 700 or so repertoires, a later analysis counted roughly 77 million unique TCR beta chains, 9.5 million to 12 million of which were shared by at least two donors. Raw reads were error-corrected and collapsed into unique sequences by a nearest-neighbor algorithm in which closely related sequences were merged to remove PCR and sequencing errors. To assign V, D and J gene segments, CDR3 sequences were aligned to IMGT reference sequences. Each retained sequence needed at least a six-nucleotide match to both a V gene segment and a J gene segment. A rearrangement was called productive if the CDR3 had no stop codons and remained in frame with V and J, and every other rearrangement was called non-productive. Following IMGT convention, CDR3 was defined as the stretch from the second conserved V-encoded cysteine up to the conserved J-encoded phenylalanine. The earlier analysis of fewer than 700 of the donors excluded sequences that lacked an unambiguous match to a single V gene segment. An earlier analysis of almost 600 of the donors classified V segments as functional when productive rearrangements were above 56.7% and as segregating when the standard deviation between donors was above 5%. A statistical classification framework was built for diagnosing cytomegalovirus status from the catalog of TCR beta chain sequences. In a later analysis, V and J genes were assigned by comparing TCR nucleotide sequences against IMGT/GENE-DB human TR gene sequences. In a later analysis, CDR3 sequences and most-parsimonious VDJ recombination scenarios were assigned using the TCRdist pipeline. In a later analysis, each TCR beta chain was defined by its CDR3 amino acid sequence together with its V-gene family, and reads without a unique V-gene family were excluded. To address suspected cross-contamination and a sequencing artifact, a later analysis removed 592 highly shared, low-generation-probability nucleotide sequences. For each public chain, a later analysis derived a clonal expansion index from normalized ranks of inferred template counts within each repertoire. In a later analysis, generation probabilities were computed with a VDJ recombination model fitted to out-of-frame rearrangements, and the resulting probabilities were checked against IGoR. In a later analysis, TCR-TCR, TCR-HLA and TCR-CMV co-occurrence was scored with hypergeometric tests, and a repertoire-size bias correction was applied to TCR pairs. False discovery rates were estimated in a later analysis by permuting HLA or CMV assignments 20 times. In a later analysis, co-occurring TCRs were grouped using DBSCAN, and TCRdist sequence similarity was added for clustering within HLA-allele-positive subsets. Repertoires with fewer than 30,000 or more than 120,000 public chains were left out of co-occurrence clustering, as were roughly five repertoires with anomalous nucleotide sharing. Not all clones reach the TCRdb copy of this immuneACCESS table, which keeps in-frame sequences only. Checked studies attribute under half of the gap to unresolved V genes and leave the rest unexplained. V, J and clone size are taken as reported in that table, and D and trimming were inferred from the DNA itself. The sample yields around 120,000 clones; 80% were counted once. Together, the top ten hold 3% to 3.5% of the sample.

About this clone itself: The clone's antigen remains unknown. Base qualities were left out, and no much larger clone turns up one base away.

In total, approximately 610 healthy bone marrow donors made up the cohort. Cohort members were all nominally healthy when sampled, although unrecorded immune exposures were likely present. The donor tested CMV seronegative, placing the donor among the 352 seronegative members of the cohort. A peripheral blood sample was collected from each donor, and TCR beta sequencing was performed on peripheral blood mononuclear cells. The Qiagen DNeasy Blood Extraction Kit was used to extract genomic DNA from the blood cell samples. The receptor was derived from a male donor in good health and CMV-seronegative. The sequencing input was PBMCs. The V gene is TRBV6-6 and the J gene is TRBJ1-2; 9 junctional bases match TRBD1. The CDR3 has the sequence CASRFTGGVGYTF. The nucleotides read TGTGCCAGCAGATTTACAGGGGGCGTTGGCTACACCTTC.